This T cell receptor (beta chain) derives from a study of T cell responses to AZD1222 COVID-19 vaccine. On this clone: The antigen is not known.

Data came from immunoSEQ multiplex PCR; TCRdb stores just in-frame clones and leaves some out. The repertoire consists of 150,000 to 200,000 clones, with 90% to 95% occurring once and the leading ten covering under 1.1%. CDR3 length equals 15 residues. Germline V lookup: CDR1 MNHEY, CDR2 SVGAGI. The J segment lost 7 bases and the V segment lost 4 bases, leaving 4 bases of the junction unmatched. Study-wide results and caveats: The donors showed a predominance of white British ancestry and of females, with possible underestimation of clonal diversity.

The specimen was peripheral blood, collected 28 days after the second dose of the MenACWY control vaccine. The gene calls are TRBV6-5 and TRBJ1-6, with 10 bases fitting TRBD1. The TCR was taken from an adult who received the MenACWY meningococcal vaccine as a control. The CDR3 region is CASSLDRGRNSPLHF. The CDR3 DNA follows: TGTGCCAGCAGTTTGGACAGGGGGAGGAATTCACCCCTCCACTTT.